Reported below is one T cell receptor beta chain. Seattle cases were enrolled at active infection and followed longitudinally. The data stem from a study of blood T cell repertoires in COVID-19. Study information: T cells, B-cell-depleted T cells, or PBMCs supplied cDNA or gDNA.

Under the authors' procedure: Estimates of nucleated cell counts were drawn from the amplification of reference gene primers. This table comes from immunoSEQ multiplex PCR, and its TCRdb copy is limited to in-frame clones, with some not included. D and trimming were read from the DNA, whereas the V and J calls and clone size are those reported in that table. This sample has 150,000 or so clones, with around nine tenths found just once. Input material: peripheral blood. The TCR comes from a man aged 55 to 70 with COVID-19, enrolled during active disease.

CDR3 coding DNA: TGTGCCAGCAGCTTTGCGGATCAGCCCCAGCATTTT. Translated: CASSFADQPQHF. The chain employs TRBV7-9 and TRBJ1-5; D unclear. Trimming took off 3 bases at V and 5 bases at J, with 5 bases between the two ends. Germline V CDR1 and CDR2: SEHNR, FQNEAQ (reference sequence). CDR3 length equals 12 residues.